The 30 T cell receptor beta chains below all came from one sample that was sequenced in a study of T cell responses to AZD1222 COVID-19 vaccine. Clones were read by immunoSEQ multiplex PCR, and TCRdb kept only the in-frame ones, dropping some. This table holds some 150,000 clones, around 91% found once. Specimen: peripheral blood, collected on day 0 of AZD1222 vaccination. Receptors were obtained from an adult in good health.

About this clone itself: The sample has other DNA sequences that encode this CDR3 too. The chain carries TRBV11-2 and TRBJ1-1; TRBD1 is a possible D gene (6 bases). The CDR3 runs 14 residues. Germline CDR1 is SGHAT and CDR2 is FQNNGV. V was shortened by 6 bases and J by 1 base, with 12 bases between the two germline ends. The CDR3, as DNA: TGTGCCAGCAGTACAGGGTTGGGGAACACTGAAGCTTTCTTT. It translates to CASSTGLGNTEAFF.

CDR3 nucleotides: TGTGCCAGCAGTAAGGCGGGGTCCGGAAACACCATATATTTT. Translated, it gives CASSKAGSGNTIYF. The chain couples TRBV7-6 to TRBJ1-3, with D unclear. Trimming took off 6 bases at V and 4 bases at J, with 13 bases between the two ends. This CDR3 comprises 14 residues. Germline CDR1 reads SGHVS; CDR2 reads FNYEAQ.

This clone showed up just once. This chain joins TRBV19 and TRBJ1-4; D unresolved. V gave up 7 bases and J gave up 4 bases, with 10 bases separating them. Germline-derived CDR1 and CDR2 are LNHDA and SQIVND (reference sequence). The CDR3 is 13 residues long. This CDR3 reads CASKGLGNEKLFF. The CDR3 DNA follows: TGTGCCAGTAAGGGATTGGGTAATGAAAAACTGTTTTTT.

The gene calls are TRBV4-1 and TRBJ2-7; D unresolved. V was pared by 1 base and J by 0 bases, with 13 bases between. Germline values: CDR1 MGHRA, CDR2 YSYEKL. The length of the CDR3 is 16 residues. CDR3 region: CASSQGTDLSSYEQYF. The CDR3 region has the DNA TGCGCCAGCAGCCAAGGTACAGACCTTAGCTCCTACGAGCAGTACTTC.

The rearrangement links TRBV28 to TRBJ1-4; 9 bases map to TRBD1. This CDR3 has 15 amino acids. J was trimmed by 8 bases and V by 4 bases; bases with no gene match: 8. The germline V gene has CDR1 MDHEN and CDR2 SYDVKM. The CDR3 DNA reads as TGTGCCAGCAGTTCGGGGGGACAGGGCCGCGAAAAACTGTTTTTT. Residues: CASSSGGQGREKLFF.

The V gene is TRBV2, the J gene TRBJ2-1; tentatively, D is TRBD1 (6 bases). V was clipped by 4 bases and J by 9 bases, with 16 bases between them. CDR1 is SNHLY and CDR2 is FYNNEI in the germline V gene. The CDR3 is 14 amino acids. CDR3 coding DNA: TGTGCCAGCAGTGGGGGTCTAGGGGGTTTTGAGCAGTTCTTC. This gives the protein CASSGGLGGFEQFF.

This clone was found once. The chain is built from TRBV7-2 and TRBJ1-1, with a possible D match to TRBD1 (6 bases). CDR3 length: 15 residues. V was trimmed by 5 bases and J by 6 bases, leaving 19 bases between them. Germline V CDR1 and CDR2: SGHTA, FQGNSA. The CDR3 coding sequence is TGTGCCAGCAGCCGTGGACAGCCTCGGGTCTCTGAAGCTTTCTTT. As protein: CASSRGQPRVSEAFF.

The rearrangement uses TRBV6-2 or TRBV6-3 and TRBJ1-4, with no clear D. Per germline, CDR1 MNHEY and CDR2 SVGEGT. V lost 0 bases to trimming and J lost 0 bases, with 14 bases between them. The CDR3 spans 18 residues. CDR3 nucleotides: TGTGCCAGCAGTTACTCTCCAGAACCTACTCCAACTAATGAAAAACTGTTTTTT. Its translation is CASSYSPEPTPTNEKLFF.

The chain employs TRBV6-2 or TRBV6-3 and TRBJ1-1; D is unresolved. Trimming shortened V by 0 bases and J by 4 bases, and 12 bases separated the two germline ends. CDR3 size: 15 residues. Germline lookup yields CDR1 MNHEY and CDR2 SVGEGT. The CDR3 DNA reads as TGTGCCAGCAGTTACTCTCCAGTGGGGAGCACTGAAGCTTTCTTT. This translates into CASSYSPVGSTEAFF.

This clone was recorded only once. This chain uses TRBV5-1 with TRBJ2-3; a weak D match, TRBD1 (6 bases). This CDR3 is built from 14 residues. The V end was cut by 4 bases, the J end by 1 base, with 10 bases between. Germline V gene data show CDR1 as SGHRS and CDR2 as YFSETQ. The CDR3: CASSLPGGTDTQYF. For the CDR3, the DNA is TGCGCCAGCAGCCTCCCAGGGGGCACAGATACGCAGTATTTT.

The chain links TRBV6-2 or TRBV6-3 to TRBJ1-2; D uncertain. Germline lookup yields CDR1 MNHEY and CDR2 SVGEGT. CDR3 length: 11 amino acids. The V gene lost 6 bases and the J gene lost 8 bases, with 10 bases spanning the gap. CDR3 loop: CASSTTRGYTF. The CDR3 DNA follows: TGTGCCAGCAGCACCACCAGGGGCTACACCTTC.

The rearrangement uses TRBV18 and TRBJ2-1; D perhaps matches TRBD1 (8 bases). Per germline, CDR1 KGHSH and CDR2 LQKENI. The CDR3 consists of 16 residues. V was pared by 5 bases and J by 4 bases, with 18 bases between. CDR3 residues: CASSFGGTGTYNEQFF. Here the CDR3 DNA reads TGTGCCAGCTCATTCGGGGGGACAGGTACTTACAATGAGCAGTTCTTC.

This rearrangement joins TRBV11-2 to TRBJ2-2; no reliable D call. This CDR3 has 15 amino acids. Germline V gene sequence: CDR1 SGHAT, CDR2 FQNNGV. V was shortened by 5 bases and J by 4 bases, with 14 bases between the two germline ends. The CDR3 loop reads CASSLLRSLTGELFF. The CDR3 DNA reads TGTGCCAGCAGCCTGCTACGTAGCCTCACCGGGGAGCTGTTTTTT.

The chain employs TRBV15 and TRBJ1-6, with D tentatively TRBD1 (6 bases). From germline, CDR1 is LNHNV and CDR2 YYDKDF (reference sequence). The V gene lost 0 bases and the J gene lost 10 bases, with 13 bases spanning the gap. The CDR3 is 15 residues long. The CDR3 protein is CATSRDTQGRSPLHF. DNA for the CDR3: TGTGCCACCAGCAGAGATACCCAGGGGAGATCACCCCTCCACTTT. The whole variable domain, filled in from reference TRBV15 and TRBJ1-6, reads DAMVIQNPRYQVTQFGKPVTLSCSQTLNHNVMYWYQQKSSQAPKLLFHYYDKDFNNEADTPDNFQSRRPNTSFCFLDIRSPGLGDTAMYLCATSRDTQGRSPLHFGNGTRLTVT.

The V gene is TRBV14, the J gene TRBJ2-7; no clear D. Germline assignment: CDR1 SGHDN and CDR2 FVKESK. V was trimmed by 4 bases and J by 2 bases, leaving 9 bases between them. CDR3 length: 13 residues. The chain's CDR3 is CASSLTAAYEQYF. The CDR3 DNA reads as TGTGCCAGCAGCCTCACAGCCGCCTACGAGCAGTACTTC.

The CDR3 DNA follows: TGTGCCAGCAGTTACTCGATAGAGGCCGGGGAGACCCAGTACTTC. It is translated as CASSYSIEAGETQYF. The V gene is TRBV6-6, the J gene TRBJ2-5; D gene ambiguous. CDR1 is MNHNY and CDR2 is SVGAGI in the germline V gene (reference sequence). With 0 bases removed from V and 5 bases from J, the gap between germline ends came to 13 bases. This CDR3 comprises 15 residues.

This rearrangement joins TRBV9 to TRBJ2-2; D assignment may be TRBD1 or TRBD2 (5 bases each). The CDR3 sequence is 13 residues long. V was clipped by 1 base and J by 6 bases, with 7 bases between them. CDR1 and CDR2 (germline): SGDLS, YYNGEE. The CDR3 sequence: CASSVRGAGELFF. As DNA, the CDR3 is TGTGCCAGCAGCGTAAGAGGGGCCGGGGAGCTGTTTTTT.

V and J are TRBV6-5 and TRBJ1-1; D not resolved. The germline CDR1 and CDR2 sequences are MNHEY and SVGAGI. V lost 7 bases and J lost 6, with 18 bases in between. This CDR3 spans 14 amino acids. The CDR3 spells CASIPPGRRSEAFF. In DNA, the CDR3 is TGTGCCAGCATTCCTCCCGGACGGAGGTCTGAAGCTTTCTTT.

V and J are TRBV5-6 and TRBJ1-5; TRBD1 is a possible D gene (6 bases). The CDR3 is made up of 13 amino acids. Germline values: CDR1 SGHDT, CDR2 YYEEEE. Trimming stripped 2 bases from V and 6 bases from J, with 9 bases between. The CDR3 loop is CASSLGGGQPQHF. The DNA of the CDR3 is TGTGCCAGCAGCTTAGGAGGGGGTCAGCCCCAGCATTTT.

This clone showed up just a few times. This rearrangement joins TRBV6-5 to TRBJ1-1; the D gene is possibly TRBD1 (5 bases). This CDR3 contains 16 residues. V was clipped by 0 bases and J by 2 bases, with 13 bases between them. Germline-derived CDR1 and CDR2 are MNHEY and SVGAGI. Written as DNA, the CDR3 is TGTGCCAGCAGTTACTCGGCCGGGGGGGAAAACACTGAAGCTTTCTTT. It specifies CASSYSAGGENTEAFF.

This chain connects TRBV10-2 to TRBJ1-6, with 7 bases fitting TRBD1. Germline loops: CDR1 WSHSY, CDR2 SAAADI. The CDR3 contains 12 residues. V trimming: 9 bases; J trimming: 9 bases; junction bases outside the gene matches: 5. This chain's CDR3 is CARFEGASPLHF. Here the CDR3 DNA reads TGCGCCAGGTTCGAGGGGGCTTCACCCCTCCACTTT.

The chain has TRBV15 and TRBJ1-2, with 8 bases identical to TRBD1. V dropped 3 bases and J dropped 7; count of bases not matched to a gene: 4. CDR3 size: 13 residues. Germline CDR1 is LNHNV and CDR2 is YYDKDF (reference sequence). The CDR3 reads CATSSPGGRGYTF. The DNA for the CDR3 is TGTGCCACCAGCAGCCCAGGGGGCCGTGGCTACACCTTC.

This rearrangement joins TRBV7-8 to TRBJ2-7, with TRBD2 as a possible D gene (6 bases). The CDR3 consists of 15 residues. The germline V and J ends were trimmed by 1 base and 0 bases, with 10 bases remaining between them. Germline CDR1 reads SGHVS; CDR2 reads FQNEAQ. CDR3 sequence (DNA): TGTGCCAGCAGCTTAGTACGGGGGAGCTCCTACGAGCAGTACTTC. Translated, it gives CASSLVRGSSYEQYF.

The V call is TRBV27, the J call TRBJ1-1, with D perhaps matching TRBD1 (6 bases). CDR1 is MNHEY and CDR2 is SMNVEV in the germline V gene (reference sequence). The CDR3 spans 13 residues. V lost 7 bases and J 2 bases, leaving 11 bases between the germline ends. The CDR3 is CASKWTANTEAFF. The CDR3, as DNA: TGTGCCAGCAAGTGGACAGCTAACACTGAAGCTTTCTTT.

The gene calls are TRBV4-2 and TRBJ1-2; TRBD1 matches at 9 bases. Germline CDR1 LGHNA, CDR2 YNFKEQ. The CDR3 is made up of 15 amino acids. Germline trimming cut 3 bases from V and 6 bases from J; bases unmatched to any gene: 8. CDR3 nucleotides: TGTGCCAGCAGCCACCTCAGGGACAGGGTACATGGCTACACCTTC. Its protein product is CASSHLRDRVHGYTF.

V gene TRBV4-2 combines with J gene TRBJ2-3, with TRBD2 matching over 7 bases. The germline V gene has CDR1 LGHNA and CDR2 YNFKEQ. The CDR3 covers 16 residues. With 3 bases clipped from V and 0 bases from J, the junction kept 6 bases outside the gene matches. CDR3 in DNA: TGTGCCAGCAGCCATTCGGGACTACCTAGCACAGATACGCAGTATTTT. Protein product: CASSHSGLPSTDTQYF.

The genes are TRBV9 and TRBJ2-2, with a tentative D call TRBD2 (6 bases). The CDR3 sequence is 14 residues long. The V and J ends lost 0 bases and 8 bases respectively, with 11 bases between them. Per germline, CDR1 SGDLS and CDR2 YYNGEE. The CDR3: CASSVAGRRGELFF. CDR3 coding DNA: TGTGCCAGCAGCGTAGCGGGGAGGAGGGGGGAGCTGTTTTTT.

The chain recombines TRBV4-3 with TRBJ2-7; 12 bases agree with TRBD2. Per the germline V gene, CDR1 is LGHNA and CDR2 is YSLEER. The V gene end was trimmed by 3 bases and the J gene end by 6 bases; junction bases not matched to a gene: 6. The length of the CDR3 is 15 residues. The CDR3 protein is CASSHLAGGPTEQYF. For the CDR3, the DNA is TGCGCCAGCAGCCATCTAGCGGGAGGGCCCACCGAGCAGTACTTC.

The V and J genes are TRBV6-5 and TRBJ2-7, with a weak D call TRBD2 (6 bases). Trimming pared 11 bases from V and 4 bases from J, leaving 15 bases between. The V gene's germline CDR1 is MNHEY and CDR2 SVGAGI. The CDR3 sequence is 12 residues long. CDR3 sequence: CAVRVGSYEQYF. DNA of the CDR3: TGTGCCGTGCGTGTCGGGAGTTACGAGCAGTACTTC.

V usage is TRBV27 and J usage is TRBJ1-1; D is unresolved. CDR3 length: 12 amino acids. Deletions cut 6 bases from V and 2 bases from J, with 7 bases between. Germline loops: CDR1 MNHEY, CDR2 SMNVEV (reference sequence). The CDR3 DNA sequence: TGTGCCAGCAGAGAGGGCAACACTGAAGCTTTCTTT. This gives the protein CASREGNTEAFF.